Reported below is one T cell receptor beta chain. The data belong to a study of CD8+CD57+ T cells in acquired aplastic anemia. Study context: Quantities of DNA derived from sorted CD4+ and CD8+ cells averaged around 3 ug.

The use of genomic DNA as template underpinned the TCR beta VDJ and CDR3 profiling. MiXCR, run by TCRdb on the reads, gives a single entry per CDR3 protein. The table records 50,000 to 70,000 distinct CDR3 sequences, 45% to 70% of them present only once. Specimen: sorted CD4+, CD8+, or CD8+CD57+ T cells (not recorded which) from PBMCs. The TCR originated in a human donor in good health, serving as a control.

DNA for the CDR3: TGTGCCACCAGTGATTTTAGCGGGAGGGGGTCCAGTGAGCAGTTCTTC. Translation: CATSDFSGRGSSEQFF. J is TRBJ2-1 and V is TRBV24-1, with 11 bases matching TRBD2. The V and J ends lost 1 base and 9 bases, in that order; junction bases with no gene match: 7. CDR3 size: 16 residues. Germline V lookup: CDR1 KGHDR, CDR2 SFDVKD.